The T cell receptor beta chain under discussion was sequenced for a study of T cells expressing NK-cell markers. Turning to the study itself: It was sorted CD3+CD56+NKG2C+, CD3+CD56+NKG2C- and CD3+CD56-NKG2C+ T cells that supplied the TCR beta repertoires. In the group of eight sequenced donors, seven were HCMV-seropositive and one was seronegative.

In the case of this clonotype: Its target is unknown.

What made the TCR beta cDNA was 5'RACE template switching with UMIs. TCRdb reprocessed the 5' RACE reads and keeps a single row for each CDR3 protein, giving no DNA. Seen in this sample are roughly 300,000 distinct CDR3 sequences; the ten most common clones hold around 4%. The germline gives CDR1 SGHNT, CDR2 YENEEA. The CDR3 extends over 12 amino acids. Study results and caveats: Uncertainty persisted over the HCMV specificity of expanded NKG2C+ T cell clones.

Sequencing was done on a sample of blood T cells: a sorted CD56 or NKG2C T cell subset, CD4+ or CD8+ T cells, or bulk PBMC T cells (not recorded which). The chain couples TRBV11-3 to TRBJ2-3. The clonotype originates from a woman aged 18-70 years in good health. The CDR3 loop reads CASSPDGDTQYF.